One and the same sample provided the 8 T cell receptor beta chains below, sequenced in a study of lymphopenia after photon versus proton radiotherapy. Clones were read by immunoSEQ multiplex PCR, and TCRdb kept only the in-frame ones, dropping some. The table lists 60,000 to 75,000 clones, around 90% of them singletons. Sequencing used peripheral blood, obtained from a patient treated with proton-based radiotherapy. These receptors all stem from an elderly man with esophageal cancer.

Written as DNA, the CDR3 is TGTGCCAGTAGTATGGTTTTGATCGCCAACGAGCAGTACTTC. It encodes CASSMVLIANEQYF. The rearrangement uses TRBV19 and TRBJ2-7, with D unclear. CDR3 length equals 14 residues. Trimming stripped 3 bases from V and 5 bases from J, with 14 bases between. Germline loops: CDR1 LNHDA, CDR2 SQIVND (reference sequence). Filled out from reference TRBV19 and TRBJ2-7, the complete variable domain reads DGGITQSPKYLFRKEGQNVTLSCEQNLNHDAMYWYRQDPGQGLRLIYYSQIVNDFQKGDIAEGYSVSREKKESFPLTVTSAQKNPTAFYLCASSMVLIANEQYFGPGTRLTVT.

The chain is built from TRBV7-8 and TRBJ1-5, with D possibly matching TRBD1 (6 bases). V gave up 4 bases and J gave up 0 bases, with 16 bases separating them. The V gene's germline CDR1 is SGHVS and CDR2 FQNEAQ. The CDR3 totals 17 residues. The CDR3 spells CASSWTAGPISNQPQHF. The CDR3 DNA is TGTGCCAGCAGCTGGACAGCGGGACCGATTAGCAATCAGCCCCAGCATTTT.

The chain employs TRBV5-1 and TRBJ1-6, with D hard to call. V gave up 0 bases and J gave up 3 bases, with 7 bases separating them. CDR1 and CDR2 (germline): SGHRS, YFSETQ. There are 15 residues in the CDR3. The DNA for the CDR3 is TGCGCCAGCAGCTTGGTAGGACTCTATAATTCACCCCTCCACTTT. Translating it yields CASSLVGLYNSPLHF.

This clone occurred a few times. This rearrangement joins TRBV9 to TRBJ2-4; D unresolved. Germline V gene sequence: CDR1 SGDLS, CDR2 YYNGEE. The CDR3 spans 13 residues. The V and J ends lost 0 bases and 8 bases respectively, with 9 bases between them. The CDR3 nucleotides are TGTGCCAGCAGCGTAGATAGGGTAGACATTCAGTACTTC. It yields the protein CASSVDRVDIQYF. Variable domain in full (rest from reference TRBV9 and TRBJ2-4): DSGVTQTPKHLITATGQRVTLRCSPRSGDLSVYWYQQSLDQGLQFLIQYYNGEERAKGNILERFSAQQFPDLHSELNLSSLELGDSALYFCASSVDRVDIQYFGAGTRLSVL.

The rearrangement joins TRBV9 to TRBJ2-3; D perhaps matches TRBD2 (5 bases). CDR3 length: 15 amino acids. V lost 3 bases, J lost 1 base, and 12 bases lay in between. In germline, CDR1 is SGDLS, CDR2 YYNGEE. CDR3 amino acids: CASSAPGVGTDTQYF. The CDR3 DNA reads TGTGCCAGCAGCGCCCCCGGGGTGGGCACAGATACGCAGTATTTT.

V is TRBV10-3 and J is TRBJ1-2; 8 bases match TRBD1. The trim removed 5 bases at V and 4 bases at J, leaving 3 bases unmatched. The CDR3 has 13 residues. The germline V gene encodes CDR1 ENHRY and CDR2 SYGVKD. The chain's CDR3 is CAISTDRGYGYTF. CDR3 nucleotides: TGTGCCATCAGTACAGACAGGGGCTATGGCTACACCTTC.

The gene calls are TRBV11-2 and TRBJ1-4, with 11 positions matching TRBD1. This CDR3 comprises 16 residues. CDR1 and CDR2 from the germline V gene are SGHAT and FQNNGV. Trimming at V came to 0 bases and at J to 6 bases, leaving 3 bases not matched to a gene. The CDR3: CASSLDLGQGDEKLFF. CDR3 nucleotides: TGTGCCAGCAGCTTAGATCTGGGACAGGGGGATGAAAAACTGTTTTTT. The full variable domain, with the rest looked up from reference TRBV11-2 and TRBJ1-4, is EAGVAQSPRYKIIEKRQSVAFWCNPISGHATLYWYQQILGQGPKLLIQFQNNGVVDDSQLPKDRFSAERLKGVDSTLKIQPAKLEDSAVYLCASSLDLGQGDEKLFFGSGTQLSVL.

The chain recombines TRBV4-3 with TRBJ2-7; D could derive from TRBD1 or TRBD2 (5 bases each). The CDR3 length is 14 residues. Germline V CDR1 and CDR2: LGHNA, YSLEER. With 0 bases removed from V and 4 bases from J, the gap between germline ends came to 10 bases. The CDR3 DNA reads TGCGCCAGCAGCCAAGATATGTGGGGGTACGAGCAGTACTTC. It is translated as CASSQDMWGYEQYF.